This T cell receptor (beta chain) came from a study of CD8 T cells in Susac syndrome. Trimming took 2 bases from V and 7 from J, leaving 8 bases between them. The CDR3 sequence is 12 residues long. The germline CDR1 and CDR2 sequences are SQVTM and ANQGSEA. When the RNA was reverse transcribed, random hexamers were used with an input of about 0.45 to 1 ug. TCRdb called the immunoSEQ multiplex PCR reads again in MiXCR, with one record for every CDR3 protein. The sample lists approximately 87,000 distinct CDR3 sequences, approximately 96% occurring once. The source is a human donor with Susac syndrome. J is TRBJ2-2 and V is TRBV29-1; D is uncertain. The specimen was CD8+ T cells from PBMCs. CDR3 sequence reads: CSVEFAVGELFF. The CDR3 coding sequence is TGCAGCGTTGAATTCGCGGTCGGGGAGCTGTTTTTT.